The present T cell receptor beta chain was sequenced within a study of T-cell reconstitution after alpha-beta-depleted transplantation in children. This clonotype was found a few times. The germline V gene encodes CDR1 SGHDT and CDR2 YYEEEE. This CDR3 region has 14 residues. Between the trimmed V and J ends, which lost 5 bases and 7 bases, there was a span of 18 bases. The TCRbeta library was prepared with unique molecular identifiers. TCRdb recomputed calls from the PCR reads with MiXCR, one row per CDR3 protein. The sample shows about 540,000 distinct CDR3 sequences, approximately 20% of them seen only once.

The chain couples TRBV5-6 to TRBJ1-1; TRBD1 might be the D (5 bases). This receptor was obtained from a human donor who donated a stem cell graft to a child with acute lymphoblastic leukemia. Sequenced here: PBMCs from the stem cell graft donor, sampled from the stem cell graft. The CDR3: CASSFGTAAGEAFF. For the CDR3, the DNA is TGTGCCAGCAGTTTTGGGACGGCCGCTGGTGAAGCTTTCTTT.